This passage covers 29 T cell receptor beta chains from one sample sequenced in a study of blood T cell repertoires in COVID-19. Profiling relied on immunoSEQ multiplex PCR, and the TCRdb table lists in-frame clones only, not all of them. This sample yields about 170,000 clones, of which around nine tenths are seen a single time; roughly 0.77% belongs to the top ten. The sample was PBMCs or T cells enriched from blood (not recorded which). All receptors come from a woman aged 18-30 years who had recovered from COVID-19.

This chain links TRBV5-6 with TRBJ2-1; the D is unclear. The CDR3 totals 12 residues. V shed 3 bases and J shed 4 bases, with 5 bases lying between them. Per germline, CDR1 SGHDT and CDR2 YYEEEE. The CDR3 nucleotides are TGTGCCAGCAGCTCCCTTTACAATGAGCAGTTCTTC. Translating gives CASSSLYNEQFF.

The chain links TRBV19 to TRBJ2-2, with a tentative D call TRBD2 (6 bases). Trimming shortened V by 10 bases and J by 7 bases, and 19 bases separated the two germline ends. From germline, CDR1 is LNHDA and CDR2 SQIVND (reference sequence). This CDR3 is 14 amino acids long. The CDR3 region is CATQTLPGDGELFF. CDR3 sequence (DNA): TGTGCCACCCAAACCCTTCCGGGGGACGGGGAGCTGTTTTTT.

This chain links TRBV3-1 (or the pseudogene TRBV3-2) with TRBJ2-5, with a tentative D call TRBD2 (5 bases). The germline V and J ends were trimmed by 0 bases and 9 bases, with 14 bases remaining between them. The germline V gene has CDR1 LGHDT and CDR2 YNNKEL (reference sequence). The CDR3 is 14 residues long. CDR3 sequence reads: CASSQERLPTAQYF. Here the CDR3 DNA reads TGTGCCAGCAGCCAAGAGAGACTACCGACGGCCCAGTACTTC.

V is TRBV27 and J is TRBJ2-5; the match to TRBD2 covers 8 bases. Per the germline V gene, CDR1 is MNHEY and CDR2 is SMNVEV (reference sequence). The CDR3 spans 17 residues. The trim removed 7 bases at V and 4 bases at J, leaving 17 bases unmatched. The chain's CDR3 is CASKRKDYPGGGETQYF. In nucleotides, the CDR3 is TGTGCCAGCAAAAGGAAAGATTACCCGGGAGGGGGAGAGACCCAGTACTTC.

This chain links TRBV10-2 with TRBJ2-5, with a weak D call TRBD2 (5 bases). There are 12 residues in the CDR3. Germline assignment: CDR1 WSHSY and CDR2 SAAADI. V lost 7 bases, J lost 4 bases, and 10 bases lay in between. In DNA, the CDR3 is TGCGCCAGCACGAGGGCCGGAGAGACCCAGTACTTC. Protein sequence: CASTRAGETQYF.

The chain uses TRBV7-2 and TRBJ2-3; no reliable D call. Germline V gene sequence: CDR1 SGHTA, CDR2 FQGNSA. The CDR3 runs 13 residues. Trimming took 5 bases from V and 0 from J, leaving 6 bases between them. The CDR3 nucleotides read TGTGCCAGCAGCCGACTGAGCACAGATACGCAGTATTTT. As protein: CASSRLSTDTQYF.

The chain employs TRBV5-6 and TRBJ1-2; D is perhaps TRBD1 (6 bases). V was cut by 0 bases and J by 4 bases, with 19 bases left in between. Per the germline V gene, CDR1 is SGHDT and CDR2 is YYEEEE. This CDR3 region has 17 residues. The CDR3 DNA reads TGTGCCAGCAGCTTGGATGGGGGGGCTCATTTTTCCTATGGCTACACCTTC. This gives the protein CASSLDGGAHFSYGYTF.

The chain uses TRBV7-9 and TRBJ2-1; D possibly corresponds to TRBD1 (6 bases). CDR1 is SEHNR and CDR2 is FQNEAQ in the germline V gene (reference sequence). Between the trimmed V and J ends, which lost 6 bases and 8 bases, there was a span of 20 bases. The CDR3 extends over 15 amino acids. Written as DNA, the CDR3 is TGTGCCAGCAGACCATACAGGGAACAATTTGATGAGCAGTTCTTC. Amino acid sequence: CASRPYREQFDEQFF.

The chain links TRBV11-2 to TRBJ2-5, with D perhaps TRBD1 (6 bases). The CDR3 runs to 15 residues. CDR1 is SGHAT and CDR2 is FQNNGV in the germline V gene. V gave up 4 bases and J gave up 0 bases, with 12 bases separating them. The CDR3 reads CASSYRTANQETQYF. The CDR3 coding sequence is TGTGCCAGCAGCTACCGGACAGCTAACCAAGAGACCCAGTACTTC. The variable domain in full, completed from reference TRBV11-2 and TRBJ2-5, reads EAGVAQSPRYKIIEKRQSVAFWCNPISGHATLYWYQQILGQGPKLLIQFQNNGVVDDSQLPKDRFSAERLKGVDSTLKIQPAKLEDSAVYLCASSYRTANQETQYFGPGTRLLVL.

V is TRBV28 and J is TRBJ2-2; TRBD2 is a possible D gene (5 bases). V lost 8 bases and J lost 9, with 16 bases in between. Germline V lookup: CDR1 MDHEN, CDR2 SYDVKM. The CDR3 runs to 13 residues. CDR3 in DNA: TGTGCCAGCGGAGGCCGCCAGCCTCGGGAGCTGTTTTTT. Protein product: CASGGRQPRELFF.

V and J are TRBV27 and TRBJ2-7; TRBD1 matches 8 bases. Germline V CDR1 and CDR2: MNHEY, SMNVEV (reference sequence). The CDR3 contains 14 residues. The V segment lost 5 bases and the J segment 5 bases; nucleotides outside the gene matches: 8. In DNA form, the CDR3 reads TGTGCCAGCAGTCCCTGGACAGGGATCAACGAGCAGTACTTC. Translated, it gives CASSPWTGINEQYF.

This clone was found once. The chain is built from TRBV12-3 or TRBV12-4 and TRBJ1-1; no firm D call. Between the trimmed V and J ends, which lost 4 bases and 7 bases, there was a span of 10 bases. The CDR3 spans 12 residues. CDR3 region: CASSSAGVEAFF. The DNA of the CDR3 is TGTGCCAGCAGTTCGGCAGGCGTTGAAGCTTTCTTT.

The V call is TRBV9, the J call TRBJ2-5, with TRBD2 identical over 13 bases. Unmatched junction bases numbered 3, after V lost 3 bases and J lost 4 bases. The CDR3 totals 15 residues. The germline gives CDR1 SGDLS, CDR2 YYNGEE. The CDR3 region is CASSAGLAGPETQYF. CDR3 DNA sequence: TGTGCCAGCAGCGCGGGACTAGCGGGGCCAGAGACCCAGTACTTC.

The chain has TRBV28 and TRBJ1-5, with 10 bases matching TRBD1. The CDR3 loop spans 13 amino acids. V was pared by 8 bases and J by 9 bases, with 7 bases of the junction left unmatched. CDR1 MDHEN and CDR2 SYDVKM come from the germline V gene. The CDR3 DNA reads as TGTGCCAGCCACCGGGACAGGGGTACGCCCCAGCATTTT. It yields the protein CASHRDRGTPQHF.

CDR3 DNA: TGTGCCAGCAGTGCCCCCAGCGGCCTCACCTACGAGCAGTACTTC. This codes for CASSAPSGLTYEQYF. V is TRBV28 and J is TRBJ2-7; tentative D call: TRBD2 (5 bases). Germline V lookup: CDR1 MDHEN, CDR2 SYDVKM. The length of the CDR3 is 15 residues. The V end was cut by 5 bases, the J end by 2 bases, with 16 bases between.

This clone was seen only once. The chain combines TRBV6-1 with TRBJ1-2, with 7 bases matching TRBD1. Trimming at V came to 8 bases and at J to 9 bases, leaving 12 bases not matched to a gene. CDR1 and CDR2 from the germline V gene are MNHNS and SASEGT. CDR3 length equals 13 residues. CDR3 coding DNA: TGTGCCAGCGGGGAGATCAGGGGGATGAGCTACACCTTC. It specifies CASGEIRGMSYTF.

The chain employs TRBV29-1 and TRBJ1-1; TRBD1 matches 7 bases. V shed 7 bases, J shed 1 base, and the junction held 6 bases outside the gene matches. Germline V CDR1 and CDR2: SQVTM, ANQGSEA. The CDR3 covers 13 residues. DNA for the CDR3: TGCAGCGGCTCCAAGGGGGCGAACACTGAAGCTTTCTTT. It translates to CSGSKGANTEAFF.

This clone has a single count. The rearrangement links TRBV7-2 to TRBJ2-1, with a possible D match to TRBD1 (6 bases). Deletions cut 0 bases from V and 4 bases from J, with 13 bases between. Germline CDR1 is SGHTA and CDR2 is FQGNSA. CDR3 length equals 16 residues. The CDR3 coding sequence is TGTGCCAGCAGCTTAGCGGGGGCTAGTCGGTACAATGAGCAGTTCTTC. Its protein product is CASSLAGASRYNEQFF.

This chain connects TRBV28 to TRBJ1-3; D gene uncertain. Germline-derived CDR1 and CDR2 are MDHEN and SYDVKM. V was clipped by 3 bases and J by 0 bases, with 3 bases between them. The CDR3 runs 13 residues. CDR3 sequence reads: CASSFSSGNTIYF. The CDR3 nucleotides read TGTGCCAGCAGTTTCTCCTCTGGAAACACCATATATTTT.

This clone was observed a handful of times. This chain uses TRBV15 with TRBJ2-6; possibly TRBD1 for D (6 bases). Trimming stripped 4 bases from V and 3 bases from J, with 19 bases between. The V gene's germline CDR1 is LNHNV and CDR2 YYDKDF (reference sequence). The CDR3 has 18 residues. CDR3 residues: CATSIRREDRDGANVLTF. The CDR3 nucleotides are TGTGCCACCAGCATCAGGAGAGAGGACAGAGATGGGGCCAACGTCCTGACTTTC.

The genes are TRBV11-3 and TRBJ2-7, with TRBD1 identical over 10 bases. Germline-derived CDR1 and CDR2 are SGHNT and YENEEA. V lost 5 bases to trimming and J lost 3 bases; unmatched junction nucleotides: 7. CDR3 size: 15 residues. The CDR3 loop is CASSPDRDRGYEQYF. For the CDR3, the DNA is TGTGCCAGCAGCCCAGACCGGGACAGGGGCTACGAGCAGTACTTC.

The rearrangement joins TRBV15 to TRBJ2-1; 8 nucleotides match TRBD2. Losses at the gene ends were 3 bases for V and 3 bases for J; bases not matched to a gene: 10. This CDR3 spans 17 amino acids. The germline V gene has CDR1 LNHNV and CDR2 YYDKDF (reference sequence). CDR3 nucleotides: TGTGCCACCAGCAGTCGGTACCCGGGACTAGACTACAATGAGCAGTTCTTC. It translates to CATSSRYPGLDYNEQFF. Complete variable domain (other parts from reference TRBV15 and TRBJ2-1): DAMVIQNPRYQVTQFGKPVTLSCSQTLNHNVMYWYQQKSSQAPKLLFHYYDKDFNNEADTPDNFQSRRPNTSFCFLDIRSPGLGDTAMYLCATSSRYPGLDYNEQFFGPGTRLTVL.

V is TRBV7-9 and J is TRBJ1-1; D not resolved. The CDR3 is made up of 16 amino acids. Germline assignment: CDR1 SEHNR and CDR2 FQNEAQ (reference sequence). V was cut by 5 bases and J by 2 bases, with 18 bases left in between. The CDR3 DNA sequence: TGTGCCAGCAGCGTTACCGACGGCGGGGTTAACACTGAAGCTTTCTTT. Translation: CASSVTDGGVNTEAFF.

The CDR3 sequence: CASSLRLAGGPGTGELFF. As DNA, the CDR3 is TGTGCCAGCAGCTTACGGCTAGCGGGAGGGCCCGGCACCGGGGAGCTGTTTTTT. V usage is TRBV11-2 and J usage is TRBJ2-2, with TRBD2 identical over 12 bases. Germline trimming cut 2 bases from V and 4 bases from J; bases unmatched to any gene: 8. Germline V gene sequence: CDR1 SGHAT, CDR2 FQNNGV. The CDR3 runs 18 residues.

The chain links TRBV28 to TRBJ2-3; 11 bases are a match to TRBD1. With 4 bases clipped from V and 8 bases from J, the junction kept 8 bases outside the gene matches. The CDR3 contains 15 residues. Germline CDR1 reads MDHEN; CDR2 reads SYDVKM. This CDR3 reads CASSSPGQGASTQYF. CDR3 coding DNA: TGTGCCAGCAGTTCCCCTGGACAGGGGGCCTCTACGCAGTATTTT.

J is TRBJ1-1 and V is TRBV28; perhaps TRBD1 as D (6 bases). The germline CDR1 and CDR2 sequences are MDHEN and SYDVKM. The CDR3 length is 13 residues. V dropped 5 bases and J dropped 1 base, with 8 bases sitting between them. CDR3 loop: CASSLDRNTEAFF. The CDR3 nucleotides read TGTGCCAGCAGTCTGGACAGGAACACTGAAGCTTTCTTT.

The chain recombines TRBV4-3 with TRBJ2-7; 10 bases are a match to TRBD2. The CDR3 contains 15 residues. After removal of 3 bases from V and 6 bases from J, the junction contained 8 bases not matched to a gene. From germline, CDR1 is LGHNA and CDR2 YSLEER. This CDR3 is CASSQGGLASGEQYF. In nucleotides, the CDR3 is TGCGCCAGCAGCCAGGGGGGACTAGCGTCGGGCGAGCAGTACTTC.

The rearrangement uses TRBV28 and TRBJ1-1, with D maybe TRBD1 (6 bases). The V gene lost 5 bases and the J gene lost 6 bases, with 13 bases spanning the gap. Germline CDR1 and CDR2: MDHEN and SYDVKM. The CDR3 is 13 residues long. CDR3 sequence reads: CASSLGARAEAFF. DNA of the CDR3: TGTGCCAGCAGTCTGGGGGCGCGGGCTGAAGCTTTCTTT.

This chain uses TRBV4-3 with TRBJ1-2; 9 bases are shared with TRBD1. The V gene end was trimmed by 0 bases and the J gene end by 5 bases; junction bases not matched to a gene: 7. Germline assignment: CDR1 LGHNA and CDR2 YSLEER. CDR3 size: 16 residues. The CDR3 DNA reads TGCGCCAGCAGCCAAGATGGGGGACAGGGACCTTATGGCTACACCTTC. It yields the protein CASSQDGGQGPYGYTF.